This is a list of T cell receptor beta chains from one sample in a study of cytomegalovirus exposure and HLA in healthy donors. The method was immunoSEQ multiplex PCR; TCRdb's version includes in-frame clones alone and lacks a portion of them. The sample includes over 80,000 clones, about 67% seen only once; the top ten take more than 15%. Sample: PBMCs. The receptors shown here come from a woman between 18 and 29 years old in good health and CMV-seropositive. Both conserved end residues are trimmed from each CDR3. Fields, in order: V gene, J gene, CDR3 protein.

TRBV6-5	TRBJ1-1	ASSRDGAEAF
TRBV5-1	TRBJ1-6	ASSWAQGAGSPLH
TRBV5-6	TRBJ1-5	ASSNGQLNQPQH
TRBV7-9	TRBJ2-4	ASSFGGLGNIQY
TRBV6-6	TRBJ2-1	ASSLVPSYNEQF
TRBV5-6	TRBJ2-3	ASSLGTGTTTQY
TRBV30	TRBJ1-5	AWAAGTIDQPQH
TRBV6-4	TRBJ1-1	ASSDSAAPLKAF
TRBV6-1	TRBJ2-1	ASSEGSWDRDHEQF
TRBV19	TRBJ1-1	ASSTRTGRSPTEAF
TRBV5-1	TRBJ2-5	ASSSDRVQLREQY
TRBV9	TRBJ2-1	ASSTQQGSLYNEQF
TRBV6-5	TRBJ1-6	ASNIGGLGNSPLH
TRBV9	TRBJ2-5	ASSVDFGEGSRY
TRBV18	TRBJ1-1	ASSPLTDLNTEAF
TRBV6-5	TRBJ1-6	ASNSQTGPLH
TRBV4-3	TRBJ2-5	ASSPGGQGNQETQY
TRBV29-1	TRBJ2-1	SVDPGFNEQF
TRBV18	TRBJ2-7	ASSPETGLYEQY
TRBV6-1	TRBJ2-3	ASSEEGGGRLSTQY
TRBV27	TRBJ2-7	ASRSFGGTYEQY
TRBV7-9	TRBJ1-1	ASSFGEVTEAF
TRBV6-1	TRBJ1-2	ASSEEGRQGDGYT
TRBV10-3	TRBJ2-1	AISEEEGQVNNEQF
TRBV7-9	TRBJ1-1	ASSLIADTEAF
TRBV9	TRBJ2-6	ASMRTDSGANVLT
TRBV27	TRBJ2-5	ASRGTARSGQETQY
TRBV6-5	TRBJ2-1	ASSSLAGGPSEQF